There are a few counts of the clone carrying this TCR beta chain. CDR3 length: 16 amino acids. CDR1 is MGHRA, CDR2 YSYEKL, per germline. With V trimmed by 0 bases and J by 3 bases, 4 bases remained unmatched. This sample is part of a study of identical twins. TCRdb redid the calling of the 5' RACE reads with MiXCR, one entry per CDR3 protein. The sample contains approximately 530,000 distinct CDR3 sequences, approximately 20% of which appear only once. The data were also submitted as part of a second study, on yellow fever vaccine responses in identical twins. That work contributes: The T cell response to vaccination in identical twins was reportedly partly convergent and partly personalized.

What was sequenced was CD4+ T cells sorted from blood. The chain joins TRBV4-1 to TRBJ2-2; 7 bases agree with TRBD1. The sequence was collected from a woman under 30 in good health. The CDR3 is CASSQEGTDYTGELFF. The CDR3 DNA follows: TGCGCCAGCAGCCAAGAAGGGACAGATTACACCGGGGAGCTGTTTTTT.